One T cell receptor (beta chain) is described in this entry. The target antigen is unknown. These data belong to a study of T cells after yellow fever vaccination. Study information: Preparation of fractions with low cell numbers was performed using SMART-Seq v4 Ultra Low Input. Study-level results: A small proportion of clonotypes was detected in both the CD4 and CD8 compartments. Detected again after the booster were most primary-vaccination clones, at 96% CD4 and nearly 90% CD8.

The CDR3 is 15 residues long. Germline CDR1 reads LGHNA; CDR2 reads YSLEER. Unmatched junction bases numbered 4, after V lost 0 bases and J lost 4 bases. A universal primer site and UMIs were added as TCR cDNA was made by 5'RACE template switching. Using its own MiXCR run on the 5' RACE reads, TCRdb lists one record per CDR3 protein. The data contain roughly 300,000 distinct CDR3 sequences, about 8.3% of them singletons. V and J are TRBV4-3 and TRBJ1-2, with 8 bases matching TRBD1. This clonotype originated in a man in his late teens or twenties who received the YFV17D yellow fever vaccine. Sequenced here: PBMCs, sampled about 41 days after the first yellow fever vaccination. The CDR3 DNA reads as TGCGCCAGCAGCCAAGAGAGACAGGGGTCCTATGGCTACACCTTC. Translation gives CASSQERQGSYGYTF.